The TCR beta chain under discussion was sequenced for a study of blood T cell repertoires in COVID-19. Study summary: The samples span acute and convalescent COVID-19 from the United States, Italy and Spain. The analysed material was cDNA or gDNA that came from T cells, B-cell-depleted T cells, or PBMCs.

The CDR3 is 14 amino acids. V lost 2 bases and J lost 2, with 9 bases in between. Germline-derived CDR1 and CDR2 are PRHDT and FYEKMQ (reference sequence). Assay: immunoSEQ multiplex PCR; the TCRdb copy retains only in-frame clones and omits some. This repertoire shows about 94,000 clones, roughly 84% found once; its top ten account for roughly 6.3%. The chain joins TRBV13 to TRBJ1-2; D is unresolved. The sequenced material came from peripheral blood. This TCR derives from a man in his fifties or sixties with acute or convalescent COVID-19. This chain's CDR3 is CASSLSGENYGYTF. CDR3 coding DNA: TGTGCCAGCAGCTTATCCGGGGAAAACTATGGCTACACCTTC.